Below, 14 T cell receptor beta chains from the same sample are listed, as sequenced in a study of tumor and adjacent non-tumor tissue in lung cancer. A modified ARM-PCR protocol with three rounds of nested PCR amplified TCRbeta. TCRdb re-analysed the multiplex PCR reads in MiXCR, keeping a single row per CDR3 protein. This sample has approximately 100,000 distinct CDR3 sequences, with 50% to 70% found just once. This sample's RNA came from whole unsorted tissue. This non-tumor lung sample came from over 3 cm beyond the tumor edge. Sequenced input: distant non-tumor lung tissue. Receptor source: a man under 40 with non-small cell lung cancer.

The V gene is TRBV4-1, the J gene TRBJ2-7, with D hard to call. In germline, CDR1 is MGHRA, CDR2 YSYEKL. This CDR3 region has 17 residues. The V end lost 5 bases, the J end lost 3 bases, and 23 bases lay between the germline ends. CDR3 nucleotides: TGCGCCAGCAGCTCGCGCCCTTGGTGGAAGGCCTTCTACGAGCAGTACTTC. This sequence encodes CASSSRPWWKAFYEQYF.

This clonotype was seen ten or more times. The CDR3 sequence is CSVVGTGTEAFF. The CDR3 DNA sequence: TGCAGCGTCGTCGGGACAGGCACTGAAGCTTTCTTT. The chain uses TRBV29-1 and TRBJ1-1; TRBD1 agrees at 8 bases. This CDR3 contains 12 residues. V lost 6 bases and J lost 4; bases outside the gene matches: 4. The germline V gene encodes CDR1 SQVTM and CDR2 ANQGSEA.

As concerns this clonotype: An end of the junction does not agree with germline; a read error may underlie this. CDR3 DNA sequence: TGTGCCAGCGGCCAATCCCCGGGGCAGGGACAAGGCGAGCAGTACTTC. Protein: CASGQSPGQGQGEQYF. The chain combines TRBV4-2 with TRBJ2-7, with D possibly being TRBD1 (6 bases). Germline CDR1 LGHNA, CDR2 YNFKEQ. This CDR3 spans 16 amino acids.

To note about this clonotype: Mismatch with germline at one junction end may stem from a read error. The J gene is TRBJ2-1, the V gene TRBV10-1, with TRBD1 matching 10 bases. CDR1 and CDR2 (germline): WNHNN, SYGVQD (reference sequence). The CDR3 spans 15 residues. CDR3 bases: TGCATCAGCAGTGAGCAAGGGACAGGGGACAATGAACAGTTCTTC. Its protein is CISSEQGTGDNEQFF.

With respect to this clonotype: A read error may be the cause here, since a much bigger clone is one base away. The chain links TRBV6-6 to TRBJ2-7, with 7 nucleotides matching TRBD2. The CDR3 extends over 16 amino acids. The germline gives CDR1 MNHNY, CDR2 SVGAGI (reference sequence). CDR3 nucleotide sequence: TGTGCCAGCAGTTATGCTAGCGGCCGGAGCTCCTACGGGCAGTACTTC. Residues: CASSYASGRSSYGQYF.

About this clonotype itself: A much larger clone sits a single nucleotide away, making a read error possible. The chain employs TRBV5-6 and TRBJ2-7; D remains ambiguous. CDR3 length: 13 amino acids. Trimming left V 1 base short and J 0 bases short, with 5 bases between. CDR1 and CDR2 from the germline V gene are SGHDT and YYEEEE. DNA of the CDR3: TGTGCCAGCAGCTTGTCTAACTCCTACGAGCAGTACTTC. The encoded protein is CASSLSNSYEQYF.

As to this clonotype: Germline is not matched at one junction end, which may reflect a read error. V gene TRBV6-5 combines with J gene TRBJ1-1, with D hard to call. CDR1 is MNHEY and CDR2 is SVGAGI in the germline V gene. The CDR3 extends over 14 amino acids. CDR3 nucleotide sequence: TGTCCCAGCAGTTACACTGACACGAACACTAAAGCTTTCTTT. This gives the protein CPSSYTDTNTKAFF.

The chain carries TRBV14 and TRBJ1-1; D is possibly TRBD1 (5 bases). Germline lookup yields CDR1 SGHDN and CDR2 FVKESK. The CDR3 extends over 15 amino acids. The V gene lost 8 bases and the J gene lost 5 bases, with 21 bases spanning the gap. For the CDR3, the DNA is TGTGCCAGCGTCCAAGAACCGGGACCATGGACTGAAGCTTTCTTT. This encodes CASVQEPGPWTEAFF. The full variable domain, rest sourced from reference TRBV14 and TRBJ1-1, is EAGVTQFPSHSVIEKGQTVTLRCDPISGHDNLYWYRRVMGKEIKFLLHFVKESKQDESGMPNNRFLAERTGGTYSTLKVQPAELEDSGVYFCASVQEPGPWTEAFFGQGTRLTVV.

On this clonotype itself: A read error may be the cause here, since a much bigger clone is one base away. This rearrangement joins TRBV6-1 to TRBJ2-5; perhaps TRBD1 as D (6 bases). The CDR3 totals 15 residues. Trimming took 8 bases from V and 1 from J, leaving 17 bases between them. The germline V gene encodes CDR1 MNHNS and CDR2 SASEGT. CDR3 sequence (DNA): TGTGCCAGCGGCCGGAAGGGGGTTCCCCAAGAGACCCAGTACTTC. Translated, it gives CASGRKGVPQETQYF.

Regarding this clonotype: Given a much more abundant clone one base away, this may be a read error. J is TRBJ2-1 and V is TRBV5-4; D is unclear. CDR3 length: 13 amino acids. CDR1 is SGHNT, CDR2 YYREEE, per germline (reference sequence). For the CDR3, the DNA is TGTGCCAGCAGCTTTCTGCCTAGGAATGAGCAGCTCTTC. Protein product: CASSFLPRNEQLF. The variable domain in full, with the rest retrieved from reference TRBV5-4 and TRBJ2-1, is ETGVTQSPTHLIKTRGQQVTLRCSSQSGHNTVSWYQQALGQGPQFIFQYYREEENGRGNFPPRFSGLQFPNYSSELNVNALELDDSALYLCASSFLPRNEQLFGPGTRLTVL.

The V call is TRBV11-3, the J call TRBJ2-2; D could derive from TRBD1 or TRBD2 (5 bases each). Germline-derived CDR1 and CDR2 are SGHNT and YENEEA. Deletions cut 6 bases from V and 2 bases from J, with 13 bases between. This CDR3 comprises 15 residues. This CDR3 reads CASRPGQGNTGELFF. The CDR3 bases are TGTGCCAGCAGGCCGGGGCAGGGAAACACCGGGGAGCTGTTTTTT.

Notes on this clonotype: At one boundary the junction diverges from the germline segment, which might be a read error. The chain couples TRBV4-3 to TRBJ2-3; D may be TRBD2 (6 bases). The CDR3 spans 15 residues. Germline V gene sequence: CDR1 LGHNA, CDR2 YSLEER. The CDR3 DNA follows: TGCGCCAGCAGCCAAGATTCGCGGGGTACAGATATGCAGTATTTT. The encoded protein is CASSQDSRGTDMQYF.

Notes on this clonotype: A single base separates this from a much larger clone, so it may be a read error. This CDR3 is CASTTGMVDTQYF. The CDR3 nucleotides are TGTGCCAGCACGACAGGGATGGTAGATACGCAGTATTTT. The chain uses TRBV6-5 and TRBJ2-3; 7 nucleotides agree with TRBD1. Germline values: CDR1 MNHEY, CDR2 SVGAGI. The V gene end was trimmed by 7 bases and the J gene end by 5 bases; junction bases not matched to a gene: 6. This CDR3 spans 13 amino acids.

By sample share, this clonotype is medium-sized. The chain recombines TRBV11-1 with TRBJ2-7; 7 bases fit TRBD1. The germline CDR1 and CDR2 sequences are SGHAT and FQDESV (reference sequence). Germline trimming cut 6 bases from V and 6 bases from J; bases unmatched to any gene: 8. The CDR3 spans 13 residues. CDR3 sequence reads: CASRADRSVEQYF. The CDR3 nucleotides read TGTGCCAGCAGAGCGGACAGGTCCGTCGAGCAGTACTTC.